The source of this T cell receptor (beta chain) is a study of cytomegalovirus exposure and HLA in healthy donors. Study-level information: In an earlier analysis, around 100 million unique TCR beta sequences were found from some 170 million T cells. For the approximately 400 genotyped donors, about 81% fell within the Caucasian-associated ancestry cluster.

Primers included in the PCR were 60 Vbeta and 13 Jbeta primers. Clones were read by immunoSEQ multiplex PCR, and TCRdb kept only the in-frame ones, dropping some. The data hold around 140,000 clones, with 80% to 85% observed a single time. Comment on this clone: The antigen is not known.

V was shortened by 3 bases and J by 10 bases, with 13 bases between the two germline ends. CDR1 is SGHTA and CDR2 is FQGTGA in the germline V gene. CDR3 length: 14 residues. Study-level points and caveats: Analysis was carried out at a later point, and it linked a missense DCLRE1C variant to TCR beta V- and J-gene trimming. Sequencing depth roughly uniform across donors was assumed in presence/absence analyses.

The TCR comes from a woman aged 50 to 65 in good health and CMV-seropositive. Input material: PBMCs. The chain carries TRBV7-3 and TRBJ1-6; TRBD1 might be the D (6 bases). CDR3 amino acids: CASSLGRGKSPLHF. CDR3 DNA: TGTGCCAGCAGCTTGGGCAGGGGTAAATCACCCCTCCACTTT.